The entry below gives a single T cell receptor beta chain sequence along with its context. The sample comes from a study of control samples from healthy donors and cancer patients. Measured with immunoSEQ multiplex PCR; TCRdb has only the in-frame clones, and not every one. Altogether about 150,000 clones are present, about nine tenths being singletons, with the ten largest covering under 4%. This CDR3 has 17 residues. The V and J ends lost 0 bases and 7 bases respectively, with 21 bases between them. Per the germline V gene, CDR1 is MNHEY and CDR2 is SMNVEV (reference sequence). The receptor comes from a man in his thirties or forties in good health. Sequencing was performed on blood. The rearrangement uses TRBV27 and TRBJ1-2; D might be TRBD1 (6 bases). CDR3 DNA sequence: TGTGCCAGCAGTTTATCGTCTTTAAGAAAGGGGGGAGGTGGCTACACCTTC. It translates to CASSLSSLRKGGGGYTF.